This TCR beta chain was found in a study of preoperative IRX-2 immunotherapy in early breast cancer. Only in-frame clones appear in the TCRdb table, and some are missing; sequencing was by immunoSEQ multiplex PCR. The sample yields 25,000 to 30,000 clones, 80% to 90% seen once. Sample treatment: preoperative locoregional IRX-2 cytokine immunotherapy. This phase Ib study tested locoregional IRX-2 cytokine immunotherapy given before surgery. The CDR3 totals 12 residues. V was pared by 3 bases and J by 3 bases, with 3 bases between. Germline V gene sequence: CDR1 LNHDA, CDR2 SQIVND (reference sequence). This chain links TRBV19 with TRBJ2-1, with D unclear. This specimen consisted of lymph node tissue, obtained after IRX-2 immunotherapy. The TCR originated in a human donor with breast cancer. CDR3 DNA: TGTGCCAGTAGTATGGTCTACAATGAGCAGTTCTTC. The encoded protein is CASSMVYNEQFF.